This T cell receptor beta chain appears in the sequencing data of a study of T cells in narcolepsy (dated by TCRdb to 2016 to 2019). For the wider study: Patients with narcolepsy type 1 or type 2 (NT1, NT2) and healthy control donors were enrolled in the study. Autoreactive T cells targeting hypocretin neuron self-antigens (hypocretin, TRIB2) were sought in narcolepsy patients, and TCR Vbeta sequencing was used to track clonotypes in blood and CSF. General findings and caveats noted by the study authors: HCRT-specific and TRIB2-specific autoreactive clonotypes were highlighted in plots that compared CD4+ T cell clonotypes in CSF versus blood from the same patient. Numbers of sequenced blood memory CD4+ clonotypes were comparable, with averages of some 42,000 in patients and approximately 30,000 in controls. Some blood memory CD4+ repertoires from patients and controls contained no sequences matching autoreactive T cell clones. Autoreactive clonotypes were reported to be detected serially in the blood of the same patients and of different patients, but not in the blood of healthy controls.

CDR1 and CDR2 are read off the germline V gene as ENHRY and SYGVKD. The CDR3 numbers 12 residues from cysteine through phenylalanine. Only the CDR3 part of the read is kept: 36 bases, read in frame from the first base. Trimming removed 10 bases from V and 1 base from J, leaving 10 bases between the germline ends. The library was prepared using the immunoSEQ multiplex PCR assay. TCRdb took this table from immuneACCESS and kept in-frame rearrangements with V and J called. Such tables lack part of the clones; where checked against another copy, unresolved V genes explain under half of the gap, and the rest is unexplained. This sample holds about 29,000 clones; around 87% were observed only once. Approximately 0.89% of the sample is in the top ten clones. For TCR Vbeta sequencing, memory CD4+ T cells were sorted ex vivo from the peripheral blood of both healthy controls and narcolepsy patients. Details on this clone: Its antigen specificity is not known. No quality values exist for individual bases; no much larger clone is one base distant.

The chain is assembled from TRBV10-3 and TRBJ1-1, with the D gene not confidently named. The sequenced sample consisted of memory (CD45RA-) CD4+ T cells from blood. The intended sense of this specimen's cell subset or site label: memory T cells sorted ex vivo from peripheral blood. The clonotype was recovered from a human donor in good health. The nucleotide sequence is TGTGCCACCACTGACCCGAACACTGAAGCTTTCTTT. This is translated as CATTDPNTEAFF.